Presented here are 18 T cell receptor beta chains from one specimen sequenced in a study of blood T cell repertoires in COVID-19. The data were produced by immunoSEQ multiplex PCR, yet TCRdb's version contains in-frame clones alone and is incomplete. The data hold 130,000 to 150,000 clones, with around 86% observed a single time. The sequencing input was peripheral blood. The receptors come from a man over 45 who had recovered from COVID-19.

The J gene is TRBJ2-3, the V gene TRBV9; perhaps TRBD1 as D (6 bases). V was pared by 3 bases and J by 0 bases, with 11 bases between. This CDR3 spans 15 amino acids. The germline V gene encodes CDR1 SGDLS and CDR2 YYNGEE. The CDR3 region has the DNA TGTGCCAGCAGCGCGGACAGACCTAGCACAGATACGCAGTATTTT. Its translation: CASSADRPSTDTQYF.

The chain joins TRBV5-1 to TRBJ2-1, with TRBD2 identical over 12 bases. This CDR3 has 15 amino acids. In germline, CDR1 is SGHRS, CDR2 YFSETQ. Germline trimming cut 4 bases from V and 9 bases from J; bases unmatched to any gene: 8. The CDR3: CASSRVLAGGVEQFF. The DNA for the CDR3 is TGCGCCAGCAGCCGGGTCCTAGCGGGGGGGGTTGAGCAGTTCTTC.

This chain connects TRBV7-2 to TRBJ2-1; 15 nucleotides align to TRBD2. CDR1 and CDR2 (germline): SGHTA, FQGNSA. The CDR3 totals 19 residues. The ends lost 4 bases at V and 0 bases at J; junction bases unmatched: 7. The CDR3 coding sequence is TGTGCCAGCAGCTCGGGAGGACTAGCGGGGGGGAGCTCCTACAATGAGCAGTTCTTC. Translating gives CASSSGGLAGGSSYNEQFF.

The chain uses TRBV21-1 and TRBJ1-6. TRBV21-1 is listed as a pseudogene. The CDR3 extends over 14 amino acids. This CDR3 is CASSKGRGNSPLHF. The CDR3 DNA reads TGTGCCAGCAGCAAAGGGCGGGGTAATTCACCCCTCCACTTT.

The V call is TRBV5-6, the J call TRBJ1-5, with 12 positions matching TRBD1. This CDR3 contains 15 residues. The J segment lost 7 bases and the V segment lost 3 bases, leaving 5 bases of the junction unmatched. Germline assignment: CDR1 SGHDT and CDR2 YYEEEE. CDR3 protein: CASSSGTGGWQPQHF. The CDR3 bases are TGTGCCAGCAGCTCCGGGACAGGGGGCTGGCAGCCCCAGCATTTT.

The chain recombines TRBV5-1 with TRBJ2-1; 12 bases match TRBD2. From germline, CDR1 is SGHRS and CDR2 YFSETQ. Trimming removed 2 bases from V and 6 bases from J; junction bases left unmatched: 3. This CDR3 has 15 residues. The CDR3 here is CASSLGLAGINEQFF. The CDR3 DNA reads as TGCGCCAGCAGCTTAGGACTAGCGGGGATCAATGAGCAGTTCTTC.

The chain recombines TRBV19 with TRBJ1-1; D perhaps matches TRBD1 (5 bases). Trimming removed 4 bases from V and 0 bases from J, with 12 bases in between. The germline V gene encodes CDR1 LNHDA and CDR2 SQIVND (reference sequence). This CDR3 region has 15 residues. The CDR3 coding sequence is TGTGCCAGTAGTAGGTCGGGACTGGTGAACACTGAAGCTTTCTTT. Amino acids: CASSRSGLVNTEAFF.

J is TRBJ1-4 and V is TRBV6-5; 9 bases are shared with TRBD1. The CDR3 length is 14 residues. After removal of 2 bases from V and 8 bases from J, the junction contained 3 bases not matched to a gene. The germline V gene encodes CDR1 MNHEY and CDR2 SVGAGI. As DNA, the CDR3 is TGTGCCAGCAGTTACCGACAGGGGGTCGAAAAACTGTTTTTT. As protein: CASSYRQGVEKLFF.

The V call is TRBV7-2, the J call TRBJ1-1; D not certain. The CDR3 loop spans 17 amino acids. Germline CDR1 is SGHTA and CDR2 is FQGNSA. V was cut by 5 bases and J by 0 bases, with 19 bases left in between. The CDR3 sequence: CASSPPHTDHLNTEAFF. The CDR3 DNA reads as TGTGCCAGCAGCCCCCCCCACACAGACCATCTGAACACTGAAGCTTTCTTT.

The V call is TRBV7-6, the J call TRBJ1-5, with 10 bases aligning to TRBD1. CDR3 length equals 15 residues. Germline V CDR1 and CDR2: SGHVS, FNYEAQ. V gave up 5 bases and J gave up 3 bases; unmatched junction bases: 4. For the CDR3, the DNA is TGTGCCAGCAGCAGAGGGACAGGGGACAATCAGCCCCAGCATTTT. Its translation: CASSRGTGDNQPQHF.

This chain connects TRBV6-2 or TRBV6-3 to TRBJ2-7, with 9 bases that match TRBD1. The J segment lost 6 bases and the V segment lost 2 bases, leaving 17 bases of the junction unmatched. Germline V CDR1 and CDR2: MNHEY, SVGEGT. The CDR3 spans 18 residues. The CDR3 DNA sequence: TGTGCCAGCAGTTACCCGCGGACAGGGGAAGGGATACCCTCCGAGCAGTACTTC. This codes for CASSYPRTGEGIPSEQYF.

CDR3 sequence reads: CASTRGDRDNYGYTF. For the CDR3, the DNA is TGTGCCAGTACCCGGGGGGACAGGGATAACTATGGCTACACCTTC. V is TRBV19 and J is TRBJ1-2; 9 bases fit TRBD1. Germline V gene lookup returns CDR1 LNHDA and CDR2 SQIVND (reference sequence). After removal of 7 bases from V and 1 base from J, the junction contained 7 bases not matched to a gene. The CDR3 covers 15 residues.

V gene TRBV6-5 combines with J gene TRBJ2-6; D may be TRBD2 (5 bases). Germline CDR1 and CDR2: MNHEY and SVGAGI. The CDR3 consists of 15 residues. Deletions cut 5 bases from V and 1 base from J, with 9 bases between. The CDR3 sequence: CASSRGRSGANVLTF. In nucleotides, the CDR3 is TGTGCCAGCAGTCGGGGTCGATCTGGGGCCAACGTCCTGACTTTC.

The rearrangement joins TRBV4-2 to TRBJ2-1, with D possibly being TRBD2 (5 bases). This CDR3 has 18 residues. CDR1 and CDR2 (germline): LGHNA, YNFKEQ. The V end lost 1 base, the J end lost 0 bases, and 16 bases lay between the germline ends. Written as DNA, the CDR3 is TGTGCCAGCAGCCAAGTGGGCGACTACCCGAGCTCCTACAATGAGCAGTTCTTC. Its translation: CASSQVGDYPSSYNEQFF.

The rearrangement joins TRBV11-2 to TRBJ2-3, with 9 positions matching TRBD1. CDR1 is SGHAT and CDR2 is FQNNGV in the germline V gene. V shed 3 bases, J shed 3 bases, and the junction held 4 bases outside the gene matches. This CDR3 has 15 amino acids. CDR3 sequence: CASSFQGTGTDTQYF. The CDR3 DNA reads TGTGCCAGCAGCTTTCAAGGGACAGGGACAGATACGCAGTATTTT.

The chain combines TRBV2 with TRBJ1-4; TRBD1 agrees at 8 bases. This CDR3 region has 16 residues. CDR1 is SNHLY and CDR2 is FYNNEI in the germline V gene. Trimming took 4 bases from V and 5 from J; bases not matched to a gene: 9. DNA for the CDR3: TGTGCCAGCAGTGTCAGGGACAGGTACCTGAATGAAAAACTGTTTTTT. Its translation is CASSVRDRYLNEKLFF. Full variable domain (rest looked up from reference TRBV2 and TRBJ1-4): EPEVTQTPSHQVTQMGQEVILRCVPISNHLYFYWYRQILGQKVEFLVSFYNNEISEKSEIFDDQFSVERPDGSNFTLKIRSTKLEDSAMYFCASSVRDRYLNEKLFFGSGTQLSVL.

The chain carries TRBV2 and TRBJ2-5; D is possibly TRBD1 (5 bases). The CDR3 has 13 amino acids. Germline values: CDR1 SNHLY, CDR2 FYNNEI. The ends were cut back, 4 bases at V and 4 bases at J, with 10 bases in the middle. The CDR3 region has the DNA TGTGCCAGCAGTGCTCAGCAGGGAGAGACCCAGTACTTC. Protein: CASSAQQGETQYF. The whole variable domain, remainder taken from reference TRBV2 and TRBJ2-5, is EPEVTQTPSHQVTQMGQEVILRCVPISNHLYFYWYRQILGQKVEFLVSFYNNEISEKSEIFDDQFSVERPDGSNFTLKIRSTKLEDSAMYFCASSAQQGETQYFGPGTRLLVL.

V gene TRBV5-1 combines with J gene TRBJ2-3, with 9 bases matching TRBD1. The CDR3 extends over 16 amino acids. The V and J ends lost 3 bases and 1 base, in that order; junction bases with no gene match: 6. Per germline, CDR1 SGHRS and CDR2 YFSETQ. The CDR3, as DNA: TGCGCCAGCAGCTCCCGGGACAGGGATGGCACAGATACGCAGTATTTT. Encoded protein: CASSSRDRDGTDTQYF.